This T cell receptor (beta chain) was profiled in a study of T cell changes during pregnancy in multiple sclerosis. This CDR3 has 16 amino acids. CDR1 and CDR2 from the germline V gene are KGHSH and LQKENI. V shed 4 bases and J 6 bases; nucleotides not matched to a gene: 7. Some clones are missing from TCRdb's copy, which holds only in-frame ones; the method was immunoSEQ multiplex PCR. The table lists about 100,000 clones, about 91% of them singletons. This chain links TRBV18 with TRBJ2-7, with 15 bases matching TRBD2. The sequencing used peripheral blood, collected in the second trimester of pregnancy. This receptor was taken from a female donor with multiple sclerosis, enrolled in a pregnancy study. CDR3 residues: CASSLGLAGGNREQYF. CDR3 in DNA: TGTGCCAGCTCACTGGGACTAGCGGGAGGAAATCGCGAGCAGTACTTC.